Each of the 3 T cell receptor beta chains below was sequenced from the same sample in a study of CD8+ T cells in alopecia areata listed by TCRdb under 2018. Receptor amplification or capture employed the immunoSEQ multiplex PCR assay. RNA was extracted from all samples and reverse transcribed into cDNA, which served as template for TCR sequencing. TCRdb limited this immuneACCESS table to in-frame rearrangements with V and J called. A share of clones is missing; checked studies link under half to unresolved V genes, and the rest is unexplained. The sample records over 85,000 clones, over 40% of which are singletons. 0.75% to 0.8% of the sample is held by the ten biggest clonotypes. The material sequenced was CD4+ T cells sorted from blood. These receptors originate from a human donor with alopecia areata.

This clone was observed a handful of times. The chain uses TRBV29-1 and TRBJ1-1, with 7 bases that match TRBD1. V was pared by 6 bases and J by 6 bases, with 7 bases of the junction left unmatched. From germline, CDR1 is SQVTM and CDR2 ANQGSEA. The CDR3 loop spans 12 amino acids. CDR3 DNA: TGCAGCGTATCACAGGGGAGGTCTGAAGCTTTCTTT. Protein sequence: CSVSQGRSEAFF. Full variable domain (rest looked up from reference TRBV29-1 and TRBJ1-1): SAVISQKPSRDICQRGTSLTIQCQVDSQVTMMFWYRQQPGQSLTLIATANQGSEATYESGFVIDKFPISRPNLTFSTLTVSNMSPEDSSIYLCSVSQGRSEAFFGQGTRLTVV.

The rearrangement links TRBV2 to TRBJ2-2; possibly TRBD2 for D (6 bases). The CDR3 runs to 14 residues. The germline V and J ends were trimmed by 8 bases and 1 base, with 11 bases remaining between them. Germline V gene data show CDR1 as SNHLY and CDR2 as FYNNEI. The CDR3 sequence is CASGRRGNTGELFF. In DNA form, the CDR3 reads TGTGCCAGCGGAAGGCGGGGGAACACCGGGGAGCTGTTTTTT.

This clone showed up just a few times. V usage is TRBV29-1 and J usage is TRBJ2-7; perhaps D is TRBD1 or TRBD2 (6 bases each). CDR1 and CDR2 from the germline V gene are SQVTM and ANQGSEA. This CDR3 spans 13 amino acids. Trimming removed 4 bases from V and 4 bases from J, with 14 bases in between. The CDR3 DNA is TGCAGCGTTGTTCGGGGGCTTTCTTACGAGCAGTACTTC. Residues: CSVVRGLSYEQYF.